Presented here are 5 T cell receptor beta chains from one specimen sequenced in a study of Graves' ophthalmopathy and Graves' hyperthyroidism. Amplification of the TCR beta CDR3 regions used RNA transcripts (as template). First-round RT-PCR employed HTBI primers, with a second-round multiplex PCR after it. TCRdb reprocessed the multiplex PCR reads via MiXCR and lists one record per CDR3 protein. The table lists 350,000 or so distinct CDR3 sequences, 17% of them singletons. What was sequenced was peripheral blood. The receptors originated from an adult man with Graves' ophthalmopathy.

This clonotype was seen many times. The chain links TRBV29-1 to TRBJ1-1; D is uncertain. This CDR3 contains 13 residues. Germline V CDR1 and CDR2: SQVTM, ANQGSEA. Trimming stripped 1 base from V and 1 base from J, with 7 bases between. The CDR3: CSVEAPGNTEAFF. Written as DNA, the CDR3 is TGCAGCGTTGAAGCCCCGGGGAACACTGAAGCTTTCTTT.

This clonotype showed up many times. This chain connects TRBV7-2 to TRBJ2-5, with D perhaps TRBD1 or TRBD2 (7 bases each). V was trimmed by 4 bases and J by 10 bases, leaving 19 bases between them. The CDR3 covers 14 residues. The germline gives CDR1 SGHTA, CDR2 FQGNSA. CDR3 nucleotide sequence: TGTGCCAGCAGCTCCCAGGGGGGGCCCTCCGGCCAGTACTTC. Amino acid sequence: CASSSQGGPSGQYF.

This clonotype was observed at least ten times. CDR3 DNA: TGTGCCAGCAGGGTTGACAGGGCTGAAGCTTTCTTT. It translates to CASRVDRAEAFF. The V gene is TRBV2, the J gene TRBJ1-1; 7 bases fit TRBD1. This CDR3 comprises 12 residues. The germline gives CDR1 SNHLY, CDR2 FYNNEI. Losses at the gene ends were 6 bases for V and 6 bases for J; bases not matched to a gene: 4.

Turning to this clonotype: A read error may be the cause here, since a much bigger clone is one base away. The rearrangement uses TRBV11-3 and TRBJ2-7; D is unclear. From germline, CDR1 is SGHNT and CDR2 YENEEA. The CDR3 sequence is 14 residues long. CDR3 loop: CASSLHRGSYEHYF. CDR3 nucleotide sequence: TGTGCCAGCAGCTTACACCGCGGATCCTACGAGCATTACTTC. The whole variable domain, filled in from reference TRBV11-3 and TRBJ2-7, reads EAGVVQSPRYKIIEKKQPVAFWCNPISGHNTLYWYLQNLGQGPELLIRYENEEAVDDSQLPKDRFSAERLKGVDSTLKIQPAELGDSAVYLCASSLHRGSYEHYFGPGTRLTVT.

Comment on this clonotype: This sequence may be a read error, since a much larger clone differs from it by one base. J is TRBJ1-3 and V is TRBV4-3; D not resolved. This CDR3 contains 17 residues. Looked up from germline, CDR1 is LGHNA and CDR2 is YSLEER. The CDR3 DNA is TGCGCCAGCAGCCAAGACGAAGGTTCGTTTTCTGGAAACACCTTATATTTT. Its protein is CASSQDEGSFSGNTLYF.